This TCR beta chain derives from a study of CD8 T cells in ankylosing spondylitis. One entry per CDR3 protein, called by TCRdb with MiXCR from the 5' RACE reads. Among some 270,000 distinct CDR3 sequences listed, around 32% were seen once. The study, taken as a whole, reports: According to the report, clones linked to the disease were significantly enriched in matched synovial fluid samples taken from ankylosing spondylitis patients. A motif of 7 to 9 highly homologous TCR beta variants was seen as apparently characteristic of ankylosing spondylitis blood. CD8+ disease-linked clones were present at relatively low frequencies in blood. Reactive arthritis synovial fluid and blood were previously reported to contain some motif variants.

This clonotype was recorded at least ten times. Its antigen remains unidentified. There are 12 residues in the CDR3. V gave up 5 bases and J gave up 8 bases, with 12 bases separating them. Germline assignment: CDR1 SEHNR and CDR2 FQNEAQ (reference sequence). This receptor was identified in a male donor with ankylosing spondylitis or in good health (not recorded which). Specimen: blood, either unsorted or a sorted T cell fraction (not recorded which). The chain carries TRBV7-9 and TRBJ1-2; D perhaps matches TRBD1 (6 bases). CDR3: CASSDTGRGYTF. The CDR3 DNA sequence: TGTGCCAGCAGCGATACAGGGCGCGGCTACACCTTC.